The 16 T cell receptor beta chains reported below all come from one sample, sequenced in a study of T cell responses to AZD1222 COVID-19 vaccine. Profiling relied on immunoSEQ multiplex PCR, and the TCRdb table lists in-frame clones only, not all of them. This table holds 75,000 to 95,000 clones, nearly 90% found once. Sequenced material: peripheral blood, taken on day 0 of AZD1222 vaccination. Receptors were obtained from an adult in good health.

Only one count was recorded for this clone. The chain recombines TRBV7-9 with TRBJ1-2; D gene ambiguous. CDR3 length: 13 residues. Germline V lookup: CDR1 SEHNR, CDR2 FQNEAQ (reference sequence). V was cut by 3 bases and J by 3 bases, with 8 bases left in between. The CDR3 region has the DNA TGTGCCAGCAGCTTGCGGATGGACTATGGCTACACCTTC. It specifies CASSLRMDYGYTF.

The chain is built from TRBV6-6 and TRBJ1-1; 10 bases agree with TRBD1. Trimming took 5 bases from V and 5 from J; bases not matched to a gene: 11. CDR1 and CDR2 (germline): MNHNY, SVGAGI (reference sequence). The CDR3 covers 16 residues. CDR3 coding DNA: TGTGCCAGCAGTCGAAACGTGGGGACAGGGGCTACTGAAGCTTTCTTT. This translates into CASSRNVGTGATEAFF.

This clone was observed once. As DNA, the CDR3 is TGCAGCCCGACGGGGATTGGGTACACTGAAGCTTTCTTT. Its protein product is CSPTGIGYTEAFF. The chain links TRBV29-1 to TRBJ1-1; D gene unclear. The germline V gene has CDR1 SQVTM and CDR2 ANQGSEA. The CDR3 is 13 residues long. The V end was cut by 8 bases, the J end by 3 bases, with 16 bases between.

This clone was found a few times. The J gene is TRBJ2-3, the V gene TRBV27; 7 bases are shared with TRBD1. The CDR3 extends over 15 amino acids. The germline CDR1 and CDR2 sequences are MNHEY and SMNVEV (reference sequence). V shed 2 bases, J shed 1 base, and the junction held 3 bases outside the gene matches. The CDR3, as DNA: TGTGCCAGCAGTTTACCCGGACAGGGCACAGATACGCAGTATTTT. It translates to CASSLPGQGTDTQYF.

A single count supports this clone. The chain joins TRBV2 to TRBJ2-1, with TRBD1 matching over 9 bases. V was pared by 6 bases and J by 2 bases, with 11 bases of the junction left unmatched. The CDR3 spans 17 residues. Germline loops: CDR1 SNHLY, CDR2 FYNNEI. The CDR3 sequence is CASRAPRQGVPYNEQFF. Here the CDR3 DNA reads TGTGCCAGCAGGGCTCCGAGACAGGGGGTCCCCTACAATGAGCAGTTCTTC.

The genes are TRBV7-9 and TRBJ2-3; D unclear. The length of the CDR3 is 13 residues. CDR1 is SEHNR, CDR2 FQNEAQ, per germline (reference sequence). The ends were cut back, 2 bases at V and 3 bases at J, with 6 bases in the middle. The CDR3 reads CASSLPSTDTQYF. The CDR3 bases are TGTGCCAGCAGCTTACCTAGTACAGATACGCAGTATTTT.

The chain combines TRBV12-3 or TRBV12-4 with TRBJ2-2; D not resolved. The ends were cut back, 3 bases at V and 7 bases at J, with 3 bases in the middle. The CDR3 runs to 11 residues. DNA of the CDR3: TGTGCCAGCAGTTTGTTCGGGGAGCTGTTTTTT. Its translation is CASSLFGELFF.

The CDR3, as DNA: TGTGCCTGGAGTGTTTATTCCGGAGGGGGCAGTGAGCAGTTCTTC. The encoded protein is CAWSVYSGGGSEQFF. The V gene is TRBV30, the J gene TRBJ2-1; D is perhaps TRBD1 (7 bases). The V end lost 0 bases, the J end lost 9 bases, and 18 bases lay between the germline ends. This CDR3 is 15 amino acids long. The V gene's germline CDR1 is GTSNPN and CDR2 SVGIG (reference sequence).

This clone was found once. The chain has TRBV2 and TRBJ1-4; a weak D match, TRBD1 (5 bases). Germline V gene lookup returns CDR1 SNHLY and CDR2 FYNNEI. The V end lost 5 bases, the J end lost 7 bases, and 17 bases lay between the germline ends. The CDR3 has 15 residues. DNA for the CDR3: TGTGCCAGCAGTTTCGCCCGGGGGGTTACTGAAAAACTGTTTTTT. Amino acid sequence: CASSFARGVTEKLFF.

The chain joins TRBV2 to TRBJ2-1; no definite D call. The germline V and J ends were trimmed by 2 bases and 4 bases, with 6 bases remaining between them. The CDR3 consists of 13 residues. Looked up from germline, CDR1 is SNHLY and CDR2 is FYNNEI. CDR3 DNA sequence: TGTGCCAGCAGTGAATCGTGGTACAATGAGCAGTTCTTC. Translation gives CASSESWYNEQFF.

V gene TRBV28 combines with J gene TRBJ1-3; D unclear. The V end was cut by 7 bases, the J end by 5 bases, with 6 bases between. There are 11 residues in the CDR3. Germline values: CDR1 MDHEN, CDR2 SYDVKM. In DNA, the CDR3 is TGTGCCAGCACCTTCAGAAACACCATATATTTT. Its translation: CASTFRNTIYF.

This sequence joins TRBV19 and TRBJ1-1; D might be TRBD1 (6 bases). V lost 2 bases, J lost 0 bases, and 13 bases lay in between. The CDR3 sequence is 16 residues long. CDR1 LNHDA and CDR2 SQIVND come from the germline V gene (reference sequence). In nucleotides, the CDR3 is TGTGCCAGTAGTATACATCGGGGGCTGATGAACACTGAAGCTTTCTTT. Its protein is CASSIHRGLMNTEAFF. Using reference TRBV19 and TRBJ1-1 for the parts outside the CDR3, the full variable domain is DGGITQSPKYLFRKEGQNVTLSCEQNLNHDAMYWYRQDPGQGLRLIYYSQIVNDFQKGDIAEGYSVSREKKESFPLTVTSAQKNPTAFYLCASSIHRGLMNTEAFFGQGTRLTVV.

This sequence joins TRBV18 and TRBJ2-1; D is unclear. There are 15 residues in the CDR3. Germline-derived CDR1 and CDR2 are KGHSH and LQKENI. Between the trimmed V and J ends, which lost 1 base and 4 bases, there was a span of 11 bases. The CDR3 here is CASSPRRAAYNEQFF. Written as DNA, the CDR3 is TGTGCCAGCTCACCACGAAGGGCCGCTTACAATGAGCAGTTCTTC.

The chain is built from TRBV7-2 and TRBJ1-6; TRBD1 agrees at 9 bases. The V and J ends lost 3 bases and 8 bases, in that order; junction bases with no gene match: 5. The CDR3 has 15 residues. Germline V gene sequence: CDR1 SGHTA, CDR2 FQGNSA. DNA of the CDR3: TGTGCCAGCAGCTTGACGGGACAGGGTGATTCACCCCTCCACTTT. Amino acid sequence: CASSLTGQGDSPLHF.

This clone was recorded once. This chain links TRBV5-1 with TRBJ1-3; 8 bases map to TRBD1. Looked up from germline, CDR1 is SGHRS and CDR2 is YFSETQ. The CDR3 runs to 15 residues. V shed 0 bases and J 2 bases; nucleotides not matched to a gene: 1. CDR3 coding DNA: TGCGCCAGCAGCTTGGAGACAGGGGCTGGAAACACCATATATTTT. Protein product: CASSLETGAGNTIYF.

The chain carries TRBV7-6 and TRBJ1-1, with 9 bases that match TRBD1. The CDR3 runs 15 residues. The V segment lost 5 bases and the J segment 0 bases; nucleotides outside the gene matches: 4. CDR1 SGHVS and CDR2 FNYEAQ come from the germline V gene. CDR3 protein: CASSVGQGMNTEAFF. The CDR3 region has the DNA TGTGCCAGCAGCGTCGGACAGGGGATGAACACTGAAGCTTTCTTT.